The source of this T cell receptor (beta chain) is a study of vaccination and CD4 T cells after COVID-19. Study-level background: Controls had a CEFX pool, an HIV-1 Nef pool, or no peptide added. General study findings and limits: SARS-CoV-2-reactive clonotype medians increased from about 20 to 38, not significantly.

V was pared by 7 bases and J by 3 bases, with 19 bases between. This CDR3 has 16 residues. Looked up from germline, CDR1 is MNHNS and CDR2 is SASEGT. Remarks on this clonotype: The antigen is undetermined.

Sequencing of the DNA from cultured CD4+ T cells was carried out with the Oncomine TCR Beta short-read assay. TCRdb processed the PCR reads anew with MiXCR; each CDR3 protein has one entry. The sample contains approximately 12,000 distinct CDR3 sequences, less than 40% of which appear only once. The treatment: 10-day PBMC culture with coronavirus spike peptide pools or control peptides (ViraFEST assay). This sequence was found in a human donor with COVID-19. The sequenced sample was cultured CD4+ T cells from blood. The chain employs TRBV6-1 and TRBJ1-3, with D tentatively TRBD1 (6 bases). Here the CDR3 reads CASKAPTGIVGNTIYF. Written as DNA, the CDR3 is TGTGCCAGCAAAGCCCCCACAGGGATAGTTGGAAACACCATATATTTT.